This TCR beta chain was captured in a study of long-term antiretroviral therapy in people with HIV. At the level of the study: The oldest samples precede the 2015 immediate-ART recommendation by about a decade.

The immunoSEQ assay was v3.0, run at survey level. Here immunoSEQ multiplex PCR was the method, and the copy in TCRdb shows in-frame clones only, minus some. The top ten hold about 12% of the sample, which has about 16,000 clones, around nine tenths seen once. Without exception, participants with HIV were treated in the United States. Comments on this clone: Antigen specificity is unknown.

Regarding the study as a whole: Dominating the repertoire at all time points were the clones that expanded before ART. Spans of CDR3 length were tighter for HIV repertoires than for controls.

This material consisted of unsorted PBMCs, taken 0.7 years before starting antiretroviral therapy. This TCR was recovered from a man over 45 with HIV.

CDR3 sequence: CASSLAAGSYNEQFF. CDR3 sequence (DNA): TGTGCCAGCAGCTTGGCTGCTGGGTCCTACAATGAGCAGTTCTTC. This chain links TRBV5-5 with TRBJ2-1, with D unclear. The CDR3 consists of 15 residues. Trimming shortened V by 0 bases and J by 1 base, and 8 bases separated the two germline ends. CDR1 is SGHKS, CDR2 YYEKEE, per germline (reference sequence).